A selection of T cell receptor beta chains follows, all from one sample in a study of T and B cells in COVID-19 patients. TCRdb passed the multiplex PCR reads through MiXCR, listing each CDR3 protein once. The table records over 10,000 distinct CDR3 sequences, less than 30% of them present only once. Sequenced: blood. These receptors were obtained from a human donor who had recovered from COVID-19. Each CDR3 is given with its conserved first and last residue. Some rows mark clone size as missing; the rest say once, few, many or name a class of expanded clone.

>TRBV6-2/TRBV6-3|few|TRBJ1-4
CASSYSGTGNEKLFF
>TRBV13|many|TRBJ2-1
CASSLRGQGHWNEQFF
>TRBV19|medium-sized|TRBJ2-1
CASTRREGVYNEQFF
>TRBV12-3/TRBV12-4|many|TRBJ1-4
CASSLSGGITNEKLFF
>TRBV20-1|NA|TRBJ2-2
CSAPRWNTGELFF
>TRBV10-3|NA|TRBJ2-1
CASSFNNEQFF
>TRBV20-1|few|TRBJ2-3
CSAPAPSHSTDTQYF
>TRBV19|medium-sized|TRBJ2-7
CASSTRLAGGYEQYF
>TRBV27|once|TRBJ2-6
CASSLQGQGAAGGANVLTF
>TRBV24-1|NA|TRBJ2-6
CATWGSGANVLTF
>TRBV4-1|NA|TRBJ2-7
CASSLSYRAAYEQYF
>TRBV5-1|few|TRBJ1-4
CASSLAEGVTTNEKLFF
>TRBV15|NA|TRBJ1-1
CATSRGQGGKAFF
>TRBV21-1|NA|TRBJ1-4
CASSKAGQGAATNEKLFF
>TRBV7-2|NA|TRBJ1-5
CASSLMGQLNQPQHF
>TRBV19|NA|TRBJ1-6
CASTDRGIASPLHF
>TRBV7-6|few|TRBJ2-4
CASSLGATGGKVKNIQYF
>TRBV6-1|many|TRBJ2-3
CASVTGGQTDTQYF
>TRBV6-1|few|TRBJ1-5
CASTRTTGEGQPQHF
>TRBV20-1|many|TRBJ2-6
CSANPTGTGANVLTF
>TRBV5-1|NA|TRBJ2-3
CASSMGLADNTDTQYF
>TRBV18|many|TRBJ2-3
CASSSGLAGGINTDTQYF
>TRBV6-4|many|TRBJ2-2
CASSDDAATGELFF
>TRBV12-3/TRBV12-4|medium-sized|TRBJ2-1
CASSSSGGLYNEQFF
>TRBV20-1|NA|TRBJ2-3
CSARDLIAGVGDTDTQYF
>TRBV6-6|medium-sized|TRBJ2-1
CASSSEGTAYNEQFF
>TRBV7-2|once|TRBJ1-5
CASSLEVRGVFPNQPQHF
>TRBV6-1|many|TRBJ2-1
CASSEGGAWLVNNEQFF
>TRBV27|medium-sized|TRBJ2-2
CASSLLPTGANTGELFF
>TRBV6-5|NA|TRBJ2-1
CASSYSAGSYNEQFF
>TRBV6-4|many|TRBJ2-2
CASSDDLETGELFF
>TRBV6-1|many|TRBJ1-4
CASSEVAGTNEKLFF
>TRBV27|many|TRBJ2-1
CASSLRLSHNEQFF
>TRBV18|many|TRBJ2-7
CASSRGRREELGEQYF
>TRBV20-1|NA|TRBJ1-4
CSAIDRKSTNEKLFF
>TRBV27|medium-sized|TRBJ1-5
CASSLFGSNQPQHF
>TRBV2|NA|TRBJ1-6
CASSEARETNF
>TRBV6-5|medium-sized|TRBJ2-5
CASSYWGQRTQYF
>TRBV7-2|few|TRBJ2-1
CASSPPYPEDNEQFF
>TRBV4-1|few|TRBJ2-5
CASSPGLAGTQETQYF
>TRBV6-1|many|TRBJ2-7
CASSDGPFSYEQYF
>TRBV11-2|NA|TRBJ1-3
CASSPGTVVRNTIYF
>TRBV29-1|medium-sized|TRBJ1-1
CSVESNVVGTEAFF
>TRBV7-6|NA|TRBJ2-1
CASSANVWDEQFF
>TRBV12-3/TRBV12-4|NA|TRBJ1-5
CASSLGGGVGPQHF
>TRBV6-5|many|TRBJ2-5
CASSYIGQETQYF
>TRBV6-6|NA|TRBJ1-6
CASSYSGRGDYNSPLHF
>TRBV15|many|TRBJ1-4
CATSSRGRGTEKLFF
>TRBV20-1|NA|TRBJ1-4
CSAADRETNEKLFF
>TRBV15|medium-sized|TRBJ2-2
CATSRDSGNTGELFF
>TRBV30|medium-sized|TRBJ2-2
CAWSVNGDTYTGELFF
>TRBV27|medium-sized|TRBJ2-1
CASSLQRELGNEQFF
>TRBV27|NA|TRBJ1-5
CASRRGNQPQHF
>TRBV27|many|TRBJ2-5
CASSFLAEQETQYF
>TRBV7-6|NA|TRBJ2-6
CAILDRGNVLTF
>TRBV14|few|TRBJ2-5
CASSQNLAGAETQYF